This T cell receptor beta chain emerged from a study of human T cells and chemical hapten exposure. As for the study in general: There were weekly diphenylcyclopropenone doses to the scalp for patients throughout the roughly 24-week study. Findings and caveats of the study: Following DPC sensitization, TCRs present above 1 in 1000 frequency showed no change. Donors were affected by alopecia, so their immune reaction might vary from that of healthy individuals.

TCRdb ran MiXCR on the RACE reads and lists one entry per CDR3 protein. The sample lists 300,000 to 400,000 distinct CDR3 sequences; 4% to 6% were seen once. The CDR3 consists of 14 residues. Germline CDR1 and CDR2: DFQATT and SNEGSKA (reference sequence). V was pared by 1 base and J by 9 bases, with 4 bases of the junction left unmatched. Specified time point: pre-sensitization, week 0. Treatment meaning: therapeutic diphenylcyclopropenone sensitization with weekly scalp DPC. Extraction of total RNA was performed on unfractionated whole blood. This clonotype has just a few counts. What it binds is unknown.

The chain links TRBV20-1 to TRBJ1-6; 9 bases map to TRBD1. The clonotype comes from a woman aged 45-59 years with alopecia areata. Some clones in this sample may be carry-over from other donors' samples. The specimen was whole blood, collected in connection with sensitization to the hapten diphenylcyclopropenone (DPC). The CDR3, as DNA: TGCAGTGCTAGAGGGGGACAGGGAGGTTCACCCCTCCACTTT. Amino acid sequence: CSARGGQGGSPLHF.